These 15 T cell receptor beta chains were sequenced from one sample in a study of T-cell memory formation after mild COVID-19. TCRdb redid the calling of the 5' RACE reads with MiXCR, one entry per CDR3 protein. The data contain roughly 80,000 distinct CDR3 sequences, around a quarter of them seen just once; the ten biggest clones take up under 45%. The specimen was PBMCs or a T cell subset sorted from them (not recorded which). These receptor sequences come from a man aged 18-30 years who had mild COVID-19 (a few samples of this study predate the infection). Cell type and time point are not known.

This chain uses TRBV7-9 with TRBJ1-1, with D perhaps matching TRBD1 (5 bases). The CDR3 length is 15 residues. V lost 4 bases and J lost 7, with 19 bases in between. From germline, CDR1 is SEHNR and CDR2 FQNEAQ (reference sequence). The CDR3 loop reads CASSSGWGEALEAFF. In DNA, the CDR3 is TGTGCCAGCAGCTCGGGCTGGGGGGAAGCCCTTGAAGCTTTCTTT. The full variable domain, completed using reference TRBV7-9 and TRBJ1-1, is DTGVSQNPRHKITKRGQNVTFRCDPISEHNRLYWYRQTLGQGPEFLTYFQNEAQLEKSRLLSDRFSAERPKGSFSTLEIQRTEQGDSAMYLCASSSGWGEALEAFFGQGTRLTVV.

The chain uses TRBV6-2 or TRBV6-3 and TRBJ2-2; 9 bases map to TRBD1. Trimming took 5 bases from V and 7 from J; bases not matched to a gene: 5. Germline V gives CDR1 MNHEY, CDR2 SVGEGT. The CDR3 contains 14 residues. CDR3 in amino acids: CASSMTGGIGELFF. CDR3 bases: TGTGCCAGCAGTATGACAGGGGGTATCGGGGAGCTGTTTTTT.

This clonotype has just a few counts. This rearrangement joins TRBV20-1 to TRBJ2-1, with unresolved D. Trimming removed 2 bases at V and 0 bases at J, with 11 bases between. The CDR3 totals 15 residues. CDR1 and CDR2 (germline): DFQATT, SNEGSKA (reference sequence). This CDR3 reads CSARRADSSYNEQFF. The CDR3 DNA is TGCAGTGCTAGAAGGGCAGATAGCTCCTACAATGAGCAGTTCTTC.

V gene TRBV9 combines with J gene TRBJ1-1; the D gene is possibly TRBD1 (6 bases). CDR1 is SGDLS and CDR2 is YYNGEE in the germline V gene. V gave up 4 bases and J gave up 6 bases, with 19 bases separating them. This CDR3 has 15 amino acids. CDR3 DNA: TGTGCCAGCAGCTTACACTCAGGGGACCCCTCTGAAGCTTTCTTT. This codes for CASSLHSGDPSEAFF.

This clonotype was observed at least ten times. This sequence joins TRBV19 and TRBJ1-2; D remains unclear. From germline, CDR1 is LNHDA and CDR2 SQIVND (reference sequence). V dropped 2 bases and J dropped 5 bases, with 15 bases sitting between them. The CDR3 has 15 amino acids. The CDR3 protein is CASSIREQIEYGYTF. The CDR3 bases are TGTGCCAGTAGTATACGGGAACAAATTGAGTATGGCTACACCTTC. The full variable domain, completed using reference TRBV19 and TRBJ1-2, is DGGITQSPKYLFRKEGQNVTLSCEQNLNHDAMYWYRQDPGQGLRLIYYSQIVNDFQKGDIAEGYSVSREKKESFPLTVTSAQKNPTAFYLCASSIREQIEYGYTFGSGTRLTVV.

This clonotype has more than one count but fewer than ten. The rearrangement joins TRBV9 to TRBJ2-1; 8 bases line up with TRBD2. The CDR3 extends over 16 amino acids. V dropped 3 bases and J dropped 2; count of bases not matched to a gene: 7. CDR1 SGDLS and CDR2 YYNGEE come from the germline V gene. CDR3 in amino acids: CASSARGGGPYNEQFF. In DNA form, the CDR3 reads TGTGCCAGCAGCGCCCGGGGGGGCGGACCCTACAATGAGCAGTTCTTC.

The V call is TRBV4-1, the J call TRBJ1-1; D is perhaps TRBD1 (6 bases). This CDR3 region has 16 residues. From germline, CDR1 is MGHRA and CDR2 YSYEKL. Trimming removed 4 bases at V and 0 bases at J, with 15 bases between. Here the CDR3 DNA reads TGCGCCAGCAGCCCCCACAGGGACCTTGTGAACACTGAAGCTTTCTTT. Its protein product is CASSPHRDLVNTEAFF.

The chain links TRBV7-6 to TRBJ2-7; D might be TRBD1 or TRBD2, each matching 5 bases. Trimming cost V 6 bases and J 0 bases, with 9 bases left between them. This CDR3 comprises 13 residues. Germline CDR1 and CDR2: SGHVS and FNYEAQ. DNA of the CDR3: TGTGCCAGCAGGGACGGGACCTCCTACGAGCAGTACTTC. Translated: CASRDGTSYEQYF.

The gene calls are TRBV4-3 and TRBJ2-5; the D is unclear. This CDR3 has 14 residues. The germline V and J ends were trimmed by 0 bases and 0 bases, with 5 bases remaining between them. Germline CDR1 is LGHNA and CDR2 is YSLEER. The CDR3 nucleotides are TGCGCCAGCAGCCAAGACGCGGACCAAGAGACCCAGTACTTC. The encoded protein is CASSQDADQETQYF.

This clonotype was seen only a few times. CDR3 in DNA: TGTGCCAGCAGCGGACAGGGAGGTCAGCCCCAGCATTTT. Translating gives CASSGQGGQPQHF. The chain combines TRBV12-3 or TRBV12-4 with TRBJ1-5; 8 bases match TRBD1. CDR3 length: 13 residues. V lost 6 bases to trimming and J lost 6 bases; unmatched junction nucleotides: 4.

The rearrangement links TRBV11-2 to TRBJ1-2; D not resolved. Germline CDR1 and CDR2: SGHAT and FQNNGV. The CDR3 contains 15 residues. The ends were cut back, 4 bases at V and 6 bases at J, with 18 bases in the middle. The CDR3 nucleotides are TGTGCCAGCAGCTCGGAGAGGGTTAGAAGGGATGGCTACACCTTC. Translating it yields CASSSERVRRDGYTF.

This clonotype has a handful of counts. The J gene is TRBJ2-1, the V gene TRBV6-2 or TRBV6-3, with D unresolved. Trimming took 3 bases from V and 5 from J, leaving 5 bases between them. CDR3 length: 12 amino acids. Germline CDR1 and CDR2: MNHEY and SVGEGT. CDR3 sequence reads: CASSYSDNEQFF. CDR3 DNA: TGTGCCAGCAGTTATTCGGACAATGAGCAGTTCTTC.

This clonotype was recorded many times. The J gene is TRBJ2-7, the V gene TRBV7-6; D may be TRBD1 (5 bases). Germline V gives CDR1 SGHVS, CDR2 FNYEAQ. The CDR3 runs to 15 residues. Trimming shortened V by 0 bases and J by 1 base, and 10 bases separated the two germline ends. CDR3 bases: TGTGCCAGCAGCTTAGCACAACAGGAGTCCTACGAGCAGTACTTC. Protein sequence: CASSLAQQESYEQYF.

Only a few counts were recorded for this clonotype. V is TRBV12-3 or TRBV12-4 and J is TRBJ2-1; TRBD1 matches 8 bases. This CDR3 region has 14 residues. The V and J ends lost 2 bases and 8 bases, in that order; junction bases with no gene match: 5. CDR3 DNA sequence: TGTGCCAGCAGTTTACTTCAGGGGGCACATGAGCAGTTCTTC. Translated, it gives CASSLLQGAHEQFF.

The gene calls are TRBV5-1 and TRBJ2-5; D perhaps matches TRBD2 (6 bases). This CDR3 has 15 residues. V was pared by 3 bases and J by 5 bases, with 17 bases between. Germline CDR1 reads SGHRS; CDR2 reads YFSETQ. The CDR3 here is CASSWLGGVEETQYF. The CDR3 DNA is TGCGCCAGCAGCTGGCTAGGAGGGGTGGAGGAGACCCAGTACTTC.